These T cell receptor beta chains were read from a single sample in a study of blood T cell repertoires in COVID-19. The data were produced by immunoSEQ multiplex PCR, yet TCRdb's version contains in-frame clones alone and is incomplete. The data hold 25,000 to 35,000 clones, with less than 90% observed a single time. The specimen sequenced was peripheral blood. The receptors stem from a man in his 70s with active COVID-19. The CDR3 runs from the conserved cysteine through the conserved F or W. Each record gives: J gene, clone size, D gene, V gene, CDR3 protein. A D gene is named only where the DNA matches it firmly. A row's size may be missing; if present it is once, few, many or a size class.

j_call: TRBJ2-7; clone_size: -; d_call: TRBD1; v_call: TRBV2; cdr3_aa: CASRLRDRGLYEQYF
j_call: TRBJ1-6; clone_size: -; d_call: TRBD1; v_call: TRBV3-1/TRBV3-2; cdr3_aa: CASSRAPGQGGSPLHF
j_call: TRBJ2-4; clone_size: -; d_call: -; v_call: TRBV4-1; cdr3_aa: CASSQDRATGIAKNIQYF
j_call: TRBJ2-2; clone_size: -; d_call: -; v_call: TRBV10-3; cdr3_aa: CAISESIGGVTGELFF
j_call: TRBJ2-3; clone_size: -; d_call: TRBD1; v_call: TRBV7-9; cdr3_aa: CASSLALYRGDTQYF
j_call: TRBJ1-2; clone_size: -; d_call: TRBD1; v_call: TRBV10-3; cdr3_aa: CAISPGQAIGYTF
j_call: TRBJ2-3; clone_size: -; d_call: TRBD2; v_call: TRBV6-5; cdr3_aa: CASSQTSGAGDTQYF
j_call: TRBJ1-5; clone_size: -; d_call: TRBD1; v_call: TRBV6-2/TRBV6-3; cdr3_aa: CASSTRGQGGNQPQHF
j_call: TRBJ2-2; clone_size: -; d_call: -; v_call: TRBV11-3; cdr3_aa: CASSMRQNTGELFF
j_call: TRBJ1-4; clone_size: -; d_call: -; v_call: TRBV3-1/TRBV3-2; cdr3_aa: CASSPRNEKLFF
j_call: TRBJ2-3; clone_size: -; d_call: TRBD2; v_call: TRBV11-2; cdr3_aa: CASSIALLAGGTDTQYF
j_call: TRBJ2-7; clone_size: -; d_call: TRBD1; v_call: TRBV6-5; cdr3_aa: CASSYYRPGGGYEQYF
j_call: TRBJ2-7; clone_size: -; d_call: -; v_call: TRBV4-1; cdr3_aa: CASSQTIRGSYEQYF
j_call: TRBJ2-3; clone_size: -; d_call: TRBD2; v_call: TRBV7-2; cdr3_aa: CASSSRRATSANTDTQYF
j_call: TRBJ2-7; clone_size: -; d_call: TRBD2; v_call: TRBV7-9; cdr3_aa: CASSLVGAGEWMF
j_call: TRBJ2-3; clone_size: -; d_call: TRBD2; v_call: TRBV5-8; cdr3_aa: CASSFLGSGETDTQYF
j_call: TRBJ2-2; clone_size: -; d_call: -; v_call: TRBV9; cdr3_aa: CASSAAGSGELFF
j_call: TRBJ1-1; clone_size: -; d_call: -; v_call: TRBV3-1/TRBV3-2; cdr3_aa: CASAQQGNTEAFF
j_call: TRBJ2-5; clone_size: -; d_call: TRBD1; v_call: TRBV7-9; cdr3_aa: CASSLAGQGQTQYF
j_call: TRBJ1-1; clone_size: -; d_call: -; v_call: TRBV7-2; cdr3_aa: CASSLSRNEAFF
j_call: TRBJ1-6; clone_size: -; d_call: -; v_call: TRBV6-4; cdr3_aa: CASSDEGRGLSPLHF
j_call: TRBJ2-2; clone_size: -; d_call: -; v_call: TRBV4-3; cdr3_aa: CASSQGTANTGELFF
j_call: TRBJ1-6; clone_size: -; d_call: TRBD1; v_call: TRBV7-9; cdr3_aa: CASSSATGRNSPLHF
j_call: TRBJ2-7; clone_size: -; d_call: -; v_call: TRBV28; cdr3_aa: CASSLGRDEQYF
j_call: TRBJ1-2; clone_size: -; d_call: -; v_call: TRBV4-3; cdr3_aa: CASSQAPGGSEGYGYTF
j_call: TRBJ1-1; clone_size: -; d_call: -; v_call: TRBV30; cdr3_aa: CAWSWDNRNTEAFF
j_call: TRBJ2-1; clone_size: -; d_call: TRBD2; v_call: TRBV5-4; cdr3_aa: CASSLLILAGYNEQFF
j_call: TRBJ1-6; clone_size: -; d_call: -; v_call: TRBV10-3; cdr3_aa: CAISEEGRFPNSPLHF
j_call: TRBJ2-7; clone_size: -; d_call: -; v_call: TRBV3-1/TRBV3-2; cdr3_aa: CASSPQGIYLSEQYF
j_call: TRBJ2-7; clone_size: -; d_call: TRBD1; v_call: TRBV4-3; cdr3_aa: CASSPYTGASSYEQYF
j_call: TRBJ1-1; clone_size: -; d_call: -; v_call: TRBV6-5; cdr3_aa: CASSSTGTEAFF
j_call: TRBJ2-7; clone_size: -; d_call: TRBD1; v_call: TRBV5-4; cdr3_aa: CASSKGQTYEQYF
j_call: TRBJ1-2; clone_size: once; d_call: -; v_call: TRBV7-2; cdr3_aa: CASSLQGSNYGYTF
j_call: TRBJ1-4; clone_size: -; d_call: -; v_call: TRBV21-1; cdr3_aa: CASSIGDRGNEKLFF
j_call: TRBJ1-5; clone_size: -; d_call: -; v_call: TRBV2; cdr3_aa: CASSAGGQNQPQHF
j_call: TRBJ1-4; clone_size: -; d_call: -; v_call: TRBV21-1; cdr3_aa: CASSILVEGQGLAQLFF
j_call: TRBJ1-6; clone_size: -; d_call: TRBD1; v_call: TRBV5-1; cdr3_aa: CASSQNGQGNSPLHF
j_call: TRBJ2-2; clone_size: -; d_call: -; v_call: TRBV19; cdr3_aa: CASSIPGVNTGELFF
j_call: TRBJ2-3; clone_size: -; d_call: TRBD2; v_call: TRBV9; cdr3_aa: CASSAGLAGGRSSTDTQYF
j_call: TRBJ1-1; clone_size: once; d_call: -; v_call: TRBV30; cdr3_aa: CAWTGEVGNTEAFF
j_call: TRBJ1-5; clone_size: -; d_call: -; v_call: TRBV7-8; cdr3_aa: CASSLALEGQPQHF
j_call: TRBJ2-1; clone_size: -; d_call: TRBD2; v_call: TRBV19; cdr3_aa: CASSRSLAGNSYNEQFF